The subject of this entry is one T cell receptor (beta chain). Trimming removed 5 bases from V and 11 bases from J; junction bases left unmatched: 7. The CDR3 runs to 13 residues. This sample is drawn from a study of blood T cell repertoires in COVID-19. Across the whole study: Some COVID-19 samples were acute and others convalescent; all came from the United States, Italy and Spain. Sample material is recorded as cDNA or gDNA derived from T cells, B-cell-depleted T cells, or PBMCs.

Per the original data handling: Amplification with reference gene primers provided the estimates of nucleated cell counts. Assay: immunoSEQ multiplex PCR; the TCRdb copy retains only in-frame clones and omits some. That table furnishes V, J and clone size, whereas the DNA furnished D and trimming. There are about 130,000 clones in the sample; more than 70% occur only once, and roughly 1.1% lies in the top ten. The receptor's source is an elderly woman with acute or convalescent COVID-19. The J gene is TRBJ2-1, the V gene TRBV12-3 or TRBV12-4, with 9 bases identical to TRBD1. Source material: peripheral blood. CDR3 DNA: TGTGCCAGCAGTCCACCGGGACAGGGACAGCAGTTCTTC. Amino acids: CASSPPGQGQQFF.